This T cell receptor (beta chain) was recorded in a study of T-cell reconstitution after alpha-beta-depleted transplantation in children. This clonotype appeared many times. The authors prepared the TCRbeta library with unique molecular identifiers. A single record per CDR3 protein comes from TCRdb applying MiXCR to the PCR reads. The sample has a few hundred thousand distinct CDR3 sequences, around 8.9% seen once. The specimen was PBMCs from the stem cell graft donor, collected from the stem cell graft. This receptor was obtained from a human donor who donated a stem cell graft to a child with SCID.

The CDR3 DNA follows: TGCGCCAGCGGACCGCGGACAGTATCGCTCAATGAGCAGTTCTTC. Translated: CASGPRTVSLNEQFF. The genes are TRBV5-1 and TRBJ2-1, with D perhaps TRBD1 (6 bases). The V and J ends lost 7 bases and 6 bases respectively, with 20 bases between them. This CDR3 region has 15 residues. In germline, CDR1 is SGHRS, CDR2 YFSETQ.